This paragraph covers one TCR beta chain sequence. Its antigen is currently unknown. Germline CDR1 reads KGHSH; CDR2 reads LQKENI. The CDR3 extends over 14 amino acids. The junction had 5 bases not matched to a gene; V was cut back by 3 bases and J by 5 bases. This entry is derived from a study of cytomegalovirus exposure and HLA in healthy donors. It was with 60 Vbeta and 13 Jbeta primers that the PCR ran. Profiled with immunoSEQ multiplex PCR; TCRdb holds only in-frame clones, not every one. The sample has about 210,000 clones, around four fifths seen once. Study-level points and caveats: As a later analysis showed, several of the most significant clusters appeared to be linked to common viral pathogens.

The sequenced material came from PBMCs. The chain is built from TRBV18 and TRBJ1-1; 8 bases line up with TRBD1. This TCR derives from a middle-aged man in good health and CMV-seropositive. In DNA form, the CDR3 reads TGTGCCAGCTCACCTGGACAGGGCTGGACTGAAGCTTTCTTT. This codes for CASSPGQGWTEAFF.